This section outlines one TCR beta chain sequence together with its context. The antigen is unknown. The same CDR3 is also encoded by other DNA sequences in this sample. The germline V and J ends were trimmed by 0 bases and 7 bases, with 4 bases remaining between them. This CDR3 has 12 residues. The germline V gene has CDR1 SGDLS and CDR2 YYNGEE. This record comes from a study of shared clonotypes between healthy human individuals. Clones were sequenced by immunoSEQ multiplex PCR, and TCRdb holds only the in-frame ones, with some missing. The repertoire consists of more than 2 million clones, with around 95% occurring once and the leading ten covering 0.1% to 0.15%. Study outcomes and limitations: The four-donor shared clonotypes exceeded non-shared clonotypes in generation probability, with non-shared ones scoring lower. Larger estimated richness was generally recorded for naive subsets relative to memory subsets. With few donors, the genetic and exposure-history diversity represented was limited.

This receptor was obtained from a young man in good health. The sample taken for sequencing was naive CD4+ T cells sorted from blood. Subset: CD45RA+ positively selected. The rearrangement joins TRBV9 to TRBJ2-2; D uncertain. The CDR3 is CASSVAGGELFF. For the CDR3, the DNA is TGTGCCAGCAGCGTAGCAGGCGGGGAGCTGTTTTTT.